The 30 T cell receptor beta chains below were found in one sample sequenced in a study of T cell repertoires in cytomegalovirus infection. MiXCR, run by TCRdb on the reads, gives a single entry per CDR3 protein. The sample has roughly 990,000 distinct CDR3 sequences, roughly 30% seen once; the top ten hold over 12%. Their specific antigens are unknown. Sequencing was performed on cultured CD8+ T cells from PBMCs, taken from culture after CMV antigen stimulation. These receptor sequences come from a human donor in good health (CMV status not recorded). Some clones in this sample may be carry-over from other donors' samples.

The chain links TRBV27 to TRBJ2-1; D might be TRBD2 (6 bases). The length of the CDR3 is 16 residues. The V end lost 0 bases, the J end lost 4 bases, and 13 bases lay between the germline ends. From germline, CDR1 is MNHEY and CDR2 SMNVEV (reference sequence). CDR3 nucleotides: TGTGCCAGCAGTTTATCAGTCGGGAGACTTTACAATGAGCAGTTCTTC. Its protein is CASSLSVGRLYNEQFF.

The chain employs TRBV19 and TRBJ1-1, with a tentative D call TRBD1 (6 bases). Germline V gene data show CDR1 as LNHDA and CDR2 as SQIVND (reference sequence). Trimming stripped 7 bases from V and 3 bases from J, with 21 bases between. The CDR3 is 16 amino acids. The CDR3: CASIGGSRGTDTEAFF. The CDR3 DNA follows: TGTGCCAGTATTGGGGGCTCTCGGGGGACGGACACTGAAGCTTTCTTT.

This clonotype was picked up a small number of times. This chain joins TRBV7-9 and TRBJ2-1; 11 nucleotides agree with TRBD2. CDR1 and CDR2 (germline): SEHNR, FQNEAQ (reference sequence). V trimming: 4 bases; J trimming: 5 bases; junction bases outside the gene matches: 10. There are 17 residues in the CDR3. CDR3 bases: TGTGCCAGCAGCTCCTCCACTAGCGGGGGAACACACAATGAGCAGTTCTTC. Its translation is CASSSSTSGGTHNEQFF.

The V and J genes are TRBV7-9 and TRBJ2-1, with D perhaps matching TRBD2 (5 bases). CDR3 length equals 14 residues. CDR1 is SEHNR, CDR2 FQNEAQ, per germline (reference sequence). V was clipped by 5 bases and J by 5 bases, with 13 bases between them. The chain's CDR3 is CASSHGLANNEQFF. DNA for the CDR3: TGTGCCAGCAGCCACGGACTGGCCAACAATGAGCAGTTCTTC.

V gene TRBV19 combines with J gene TRBJ2-1; D gene ambiguous. The CDR3 sequence is 13 residues long. V gave up 8 bases and J gave up 0 bases, with 8 bases separating them. Germline values: CDR1 LNHDA, CDR2 SQIVND (reference sequence). CDR3 coding DNA: TGTGCCAGTCGACCCCGCTCCTACAATGAGCAGTTCTTC. Amino acid sequence: CASRPRSYNEQFF.

The rearrangement uses TRBV12-5 and TRBJ2-7, with D perhaps given as TRBD1 or TRBD2 (5 bases each). The CDR3 runs 14 residues. The V and J ends lost 6 bases and 0 bases respectively, with 12 bases between them. In germline, CDR1 is LGHNT, CDR2 FRNRAP. The chain's CDR3 is CASGPGTFSYEQYF. CDR3 DNA: TGTGCTAGTGGCCCTGGGACGTTCTCCTACGAGCAGTACTTC.

The chain employs TRBV4-1 and TRBJ2-5; 8 nucleotides align to TRBD2. Per the germline V gene, CDR1 is MGHRA and CDR2 is YSYEKL. The V segment lost 0 bases and the J segment 0 bases; nucleotides outside the gene matches: 6. This CDR3 is built from 17 residues. DNA for the CDR3: TGCGCCAGCAGCCAAGAGTACGCAGCGGGGGACCAAGAGACCCAGTACTTC. This gives the protein CASSQEYAAGDQETQYF.

There are a few counts of this clonotype. The chain employs TRBV9 and TRBJ1-5, with D perhaps matching TRBD1 (5 bases). The CDR3 runs to 13 residues. V shed 3 bases and J shed 7 bases, with 11 bases lying between them. CDR1 and CDR2 from the germline V gene are SGDLS and YYNGEE. DNA of the CDR3: TGTGCCAGCAGCGCGGGGGGGAAGCAGCCCCAGCATTTT. Protein: CASSAGGKQPQHF.

The chain has TRBV14 and TRBJ1-1; D is undetermined. There are 12 residues in the CDR3. V shed 1 base and J shed 8 bases, with 8 bases lying between them. The germline V gene has CDR1 SGHDN and CDR2 FVKESK. The CDR3 is CASSQGWGEAFF. In DNA form, the CDR3 reads TGTGCCAGCAGCCAAGGGTGGGGAGAAGCTTTCTTT.

This clonotype was seen more than once but under ten times. The chain combines TRBV5-1 with TRBJ2-5; 9 bases line up with TRBD1. The CDR3 covers 18 residues. Trimming at V came to 3 bases and at J to 3 bases, leaving 15 bases not matched to a gene. Per germline, CDR1 SGHRS and CDR2 YFSETQ. CDR3 protein: CASSSVIFPGQGEETQYF. Written as DNA, the CDR3 is TGCGCCAGCAGCTCGGTCATCTTCCCGGGACAGGGAGAAGAGACCCAGTACTTC.

This clonotype was recorded a few times. J is TRBJ2-3 and V is TRBV6-5; perhaps TRBD1 as D (6 bases). Trimming stripped 0 bases from V and 2 bases from J, with 15 bases between. The CDR3 covers 17 residues. Germline lookup yields CDR1 MNHEY and CDR2 SVGAGI. The CDR3 DNA is TGTGCCAGCAGTTACTCGGGGGATTGGGGGCCCACAGATACGCAGTATTTT. Protein product: CASSYSGDWGPTDTQYF.

This clonotype was recorded once. V usage is TRBV10-2 and J usage is TRBJ1-4, with D unclear. V lost 7 bases and J lost 7, with 7 bases in between. CDR1 and CDR2 (germline): WSHSY, SAAADI. This CDR3 has 11 residues. CDR3 protein: CASKTAEKLFF. The CDR3 bases are TGCGCCAGCAAGACCGCTGAAAAACTGTTTTTT.

This clonotype was seen repeatedly, ten times or more. V gene TRBV7-2 combines with J gene TRBJ2-5; 12 nucleotides align to TRBD2. Germline loops: CDR1 SGHTA, CDR2 FQGNSA. V shed 5 bases, J shed 4 bases, and the junction held 8 bases outside the gene matches. This CDR3 contains 16 residues. The CDR3 nucleotides are TGTGCCAGCAGCGTCCTGACTAGCGGGGGAGGAGAGACCCAGTACTTC. Its translation is CASSVLTSGGGETQYF.

The chain recombines TRBV6-6 with TRBJ1-6, with D maybe TRBD1 (5 bases). V lost 5 bases to trimming and J lost 3 bases, with 11 bases between them. Germline CDR1 is MNHNY and CDR2 is SVGAGI (reference sequence). This CDR3 spans 15 amino acids. The CDR3 sequence is CASSPDGGYNSPLHF. CDR3 DNA sequence: TGTGCCAGCAGTCCTGACGGGGGCTATAATTCACCCCTCCACTTT.

The J gene is TRBJ1-5, the V gene TRBV6-5; no definite D call. Germline CDR1 MNHEY, CDR2 SVGAGI. Trimming cost V 2 bases and J 7 bases, with 9 bases left between them. The CDR3 length is 13 residues. The CDR3 nucleotides are TGTGCCAGCAGTTACAACCCCCGACAGCCCCAGCATTTT. Amino acid sequence: CASSYNPRQPQHF.

This clonotype turned up a few times. V gene TRBV7-6 combines with J gene TRBJ1-1; TRBD1 matches 9 bases. Germline V lookup: CDR1 SGHVS, CDR2 FNYEAQ. V was clipped by 5 bases and J by 0 bases; unmatched bases: 7. This CDR3 comprises 16 residues. CDR3 amino acids: CASSPETGGMNTEAFF. Here the CDR3 DNA reads TGTGCCAGCAGCCCTGAGACAGGGGGAATGAACACTGAAGCTTTCTTT.

This clonotype was seen more than once but under ten times. The chain combines TRBV7-9 with TRBJ1-1; TRBD1 matches at 7 bases. Germline CDR1 SEHNR, CDR2 FQNEAQ (reference sequence). Germline trimming cut 5 bases from V and 0 bases from J; bases unmatched to any gene: 6. This CDR3 contains 15 residues. For the CDR3, the DNA is TGTGCCAGCAGCGAACAACAGGGGTTGAACACTGAAGCTTTCTTT. This encodes CASSEQQGLNTEAFF.

This clonotype has a handful of counts. This chain links TRBV5-1 with TRBJ2-7; 11 bases are a match to TRBD2. Germline trimming cut 4 bases from V and 5 bases from J; bases unmatched to any gene: 17. The germline V gene has CDR1 SGHRS and CDR2 YFSETQ. The CDR3 runs to 18 residues. The CDR3 region is CASSRTGTSGSFEHEQYF. CDR3 nucleotide sequence: TGCGCCAGCAGCCGCACCGGGACTAGCGGTTCATTCGAACACGAGCAGTACTTC.

The genes are TRBV12-3 or TRBV12-4 and TRBJ2-2; maybe TRBD2 (7 bases). The CDR3 contains 17 residues. With 7 bases removed from V and 4 bases from J, the gap between germline ends came to 22 bases. CDR3 protein: CASIPPPGGEGTGELFF. The CDR3 DNA reads as TGTGCCAGCATCCCACCTCCGGGGGGCGAAGGCACCGGGGAGCTGTTTTTT.

About this clonotype: The junction and the germline gene differ at one end; a read error may be behind it. V and J are TRBV2 and TRBJ2-7, with 11 bases that match TRBD2. This CDR3 is 20 amino acids long. CDR1 is SNHLY, CDR2 FYNNEI, per germline. The CDR3 DNA sequence: TGTGCCAGCAGCTTCTCTAGGCTAGCGGGGGGTCTTCTCAGCTCCTACGAGCAGTCCTTC. It translates to CASSFSRLAGGLLSSYEQSF. Full variable domain (missing parts from reference TRBV2 and TRBJ2-7): EPEVTQTPSHQVTQMGQEVILRCVPISNHLYFYWYRQILGQKVEFLVSFYNNEISEKSEIFDDQFSVERPDGSNFTLKIRSTKLEDSAMYFCASSFSRLAGGLLSSYEQSFGPGTRLTVT.

V and J are TRBV6-5 and TRBJ2-1; D possibly corresponds to TRBD1 (5 bases). Trimming took 6 bases from V and 5 from J, leaving 17 bases between them. This CDR3 region has 15 residues. Germline lookup yields CDR1 MNHEY and CDR2 SVGAGI. CDR3 sequence: CASSVPRGLDNEQFF. CDR3 sequence (DNA): TGTGCCAGCAGCGTTCCTAGGGGCCTTGACAATGAGCAGTTCTTC.

This clonotype was recorded many times. The chain recombines TRBV6-5 with TRBJ1-2, with D unclear. This CDR3 is 15 amino acids long. Germline loops: CDR1 MNHEY, CDR2 SVGAGI. V lost 2 bases and J lost 2, with 12 bases in between. As DNA, the CDR3 is TGTGCCAGCAGTTACACCCTAGGCAGCAACTATGGCTACACCTTC. Protein product: CASSYTLGSNYGYTF.

The CDR3 sequence is CATSRGDSRTDTQYF. CDR3 DNA sequence: TGTGCCACCAGCAGAGGGGACAGCCGCACAGATACGCAGTATTTT. This chain links TRBV15 with TRBJ2-3; 7 bases are shared with TRBD1. Germline V gene sequence: CDR1 LNHNV, CDR2 YYDKDF (reference sequence). The CDR3 runs to 15 residues. The J segment lost 1 base and the V segment lost 1 base, leaving 2 bases of the junction unmatched.

This rearrangement joins TRBV19 to TRBJ2-1, with 7 bases lining up with TRBD2. CDR3 length: 16 residues. Germline assignment: CDR1 LNHDA and CDR2 SQIVND (reference sequence). V lost 6 bases, J lost 5 bases, and 13 bases stayed unmatched. The CDR3 bases are TGTGCCAGTAGCAGGTTGCTAAGCGGGGCTCACAATGAGCAGTTCTTC. Its translation: CASSRLLSGAHNEQFF.

This rearrangement joins TRBV7-6 to TRBJ1-1; no firm D call. CDR1 and CDR2 (germline): SGHVS, FNYEAQ. The V end was cut by 1 base, the J end by 3 bases, with 9 bases between. This CDR3 has 14 amino acids. The CDR3: CASSLGGSDTEAFF. Here the CDR3 DNA reads TGTGCCAGCAGCTTAGGAGGCTCGGACACTGAAGCTTTCTTT.

V usage is TRBV7-9 and J usage is TRBJ1-5; D is unresolved. The CDR3 has 14 amino acids. The V and J ends lost 5 bases and 4 bases respectively, with 12 bases between them. Germline V gene lookup returns CDR1 SEHNR and CDR2 FQNEAQ (reference sequence). For the CDR3, the DNA is TGTGCCAGCAGCGGATCGATGGGAAATCAGCCCCAGCATTTT. This sequence encodes CASSGSMGNQPQHF.

This chain links TRBV27 with TRBJ2-6; no clear D gene. The V end lost 0 bases, the J end lost 0 bases, and 12 bases lay between the germline ends. The CDR3 totals 18 residues. CDR1 and CDR2 from the germline V gene are MNHEY and SMNVEV (reference sequence). CDR3 residues: CASSLSSGFGSGANVLTF. The CDR3 region has the DNA TGTGCCAGCAGTTTATCGTCCGGGTTCGGCTCTGGGGCCAACGTCCTGACTTTC.

The genes are TRBV6-1 and TRBJ2-7; D possibly corresponds to TRBD2 (5 bases). V was pared by 4 bases and J by 3 bases, with 10 bases between. The CDR3 consists of 13 residues. Per the germline V gene, CDR1 is MNHNS and CDR2 is SASEGT. Written as DNA, the CDR3 is TGTGCCAGCAGTGCGGCGGGTAGCTACGAGCAGTACTTC. This gives the protein CASSAAGSYEQYF.

V gene TRBV19 combines with J gene TRBJ1-5; 10 bases map to TRBD1. J gave up 5 bases and V 7 bases, and 5 bases lay outside the gene matches. The CDR3 extends over 14 amino acids. The germline V gene has CDR1 LNHDA and CDR2 SQIVND (reference sequence). The CDR3 DNA is TGTGCCAGTAAGGGACAGGGGCGGGATCAGCCCCAGCATTTT. Protein sequence: CASKGQGRDQPQHF.

This clonotype was detected ten times or more. The chain has TRBV24-1 and TRBJ2-1; weak D call: TRBD2 (5 bases). Germline-derived CDR1 and CDR2 are KGHDR and SFDVKD. The CDR3 runs 13 residues. V was clipped by 6 bases and J by 0 bases, with 5 bases between them. The CDR3 reads CATSSGSYNEQFF. The CDR3 bases are TGTGCCACCAGTAGCGGCTCCTACAATGAGCAGTTCTTC.